This T cell receptor (beta chain) was sequenced for a study of T-cell memory formation after mild COVID-19. CDR1 is MNHNS, CDR2 SASEGT, per germline. CDR3 length: 14 amino acids. J was trimmed by 4 bases and V by 2 bases; bases with no gene match: 1. The TCR alpha and TCR beta cDNA libraries, bearing sample barcodes and UMIs, were generated by 5'RACE using constant-segment primers. TCRdb recomputed calls from the 5' RACE reads with MiXCR, one row per CDR3 protein. The table lists hundreds of thousands of distinct CDR3 sequences, around 20% of them singletons. This chain links TRBV6-1 with TRBJ2-2; 7 bases are shared with TRBD2. The sequenced material came from PBMCs or a T cell subset sorted from them (not recorded which). This sequence was found in an adult woman who had mild COVID-19 (a few samples of this study predate the infection). Cell type and time point are not known. CDR3 in amino acids: CASSEPGGTGELFF. The CDR3 nucleotides read TGTGCCAGCAGTGAACCGGGGGGCACCGGGGAGCTGTTTTTT.